This TCR beta chain was identified in a study of T-cell memory formation after mild COVID-19. A 5'RACE reaction primed in the constant segment made cDNA libraries of TCR alpha and TCR beta, and these carried sample barcodes and UMIs. MiXCR, applied by TCRdb to the 5' RACE reads, yields one record per CDR3 protein. This table holds 200,000 to 300,000 distinct CDR3 sequences, 15% to 20% found once. The CDR3 spans 16 residues. From germline, CDR1 is SGDLS and CDR2 YYNGEE. Trimming cost V 0 bases and J 0 bases; bases outside gene matches: 3. The material sequenced was PBMCs or a T cell subset sorted from them (not recorded which). The V and J genes are TRBV9 and TRBJ1-5; 7 positions match TRBD1. This clonotype was sampled from a man aged 18 to 30 who had mild COVID-19 (a few samples of this study predate the infection). Cell type and time point are not known. CDR3 protein: CASSVGPGGSNQPQHF. CDR3 DNA: TGTGCCAGCAGCGTAGGTCCAGGGGGTAGCAATCAGCCCCAGCATTTT.